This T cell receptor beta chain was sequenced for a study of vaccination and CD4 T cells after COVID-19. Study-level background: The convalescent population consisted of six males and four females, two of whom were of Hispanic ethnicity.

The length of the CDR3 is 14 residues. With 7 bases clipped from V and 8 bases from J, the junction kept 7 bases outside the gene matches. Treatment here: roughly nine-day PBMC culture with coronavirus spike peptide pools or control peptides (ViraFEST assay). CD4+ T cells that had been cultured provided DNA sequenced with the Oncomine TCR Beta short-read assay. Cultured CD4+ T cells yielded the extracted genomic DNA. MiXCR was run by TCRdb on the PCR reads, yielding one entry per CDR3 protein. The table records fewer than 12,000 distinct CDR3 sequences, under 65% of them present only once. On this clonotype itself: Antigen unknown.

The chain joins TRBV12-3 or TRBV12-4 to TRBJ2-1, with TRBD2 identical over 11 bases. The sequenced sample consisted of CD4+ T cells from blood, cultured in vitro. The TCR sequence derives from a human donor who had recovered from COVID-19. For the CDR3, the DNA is TGTGCCAGCACCCTACTAGCGGGGGTGGATGAGCAGTTCTTC. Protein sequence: CASTLLAGVDEQFF.